This T cell receptor (beta chain) was recorded in a study of shared T cell receptors in the human thymus. This table comes from immunoSEQ multiplex PCR, and its TCRdb copy is limited to in-frame clones, with some not included. The sample yields 600,000 to 900,000 clones, approximately 83% seen once. V shed 4 bases and J 5 bases; nucleotides not matched to a gene: 16. The CDR3 totals 18 residues. Germline V CDR1 and CDR2: MGHRA, YSYEKL. This sample was also put to use in a study of human thymus T cells. That paper notes: There were highly overlapping thymic repertoires among unrelated individuals, as related research reported.

This sequence originates from a girl in the first two years of life with a congenital heart defect. The rearrangement uses TRBV4-1 and TRBJ2-1; the match to TRBD2 covers 8 bases. Input material: thymocytes. CDR3: CASSPQRMAGGHNNEQFF. The CDR3 bases are TGCGCCAGCAGCCCCCAACGGATGGCGGGGGGCCACAACAATGAGCAGTTCTTC.